This TCR beta chain comes out of a study of blood T cells in healthy people across ages. Primers used in a second PCR of about 7 to 12 cycles were a sample-barcoded 5' primer and a J-beta primer mix. TCRdb used MiXCR to reprocess the 5' RACE reads, holding one entry per CDR3 protein. The data contain 650,000 to 700,000 distinct CDR3 sequences, around 50% of them singletons. Findings of the study overall: TCR beta diversity, measured per million T cells, fell in a roughly linear way with age.

Germline-derived CDR1 and CDR2 are LGHNA and YSLEER. There are 16 residues in the CDR3. Trimming pared 0 bases from V and 4 bases from J, leaving 14 bases between. This clonotype came up a few times. The antigen is unknown. The TCR was taken from a woman of 80 years or more in good health. Input material: blood. The rearrangement uses TRBV4-3 and TRBJ2-3; D remains unclear. The CDR3 DNA follows: TGCGCCAGCAGCCAAGACCCCGCCTTTCTGGCAGATACGCAGTATTTT. Residues: CASSQDPAFLADTQYF.